A single TCR beta chain is shown here with its context. Its antigen is still unknown. Base qualities are not recorded, but no much larger clone differs from it by a single base. The library relied on 5' RACE. The run used an Illumina HiSeq 2500. A second 7 to 11 cycle PCR used a sample-barcoded 5' primer and a J-beta primer mix. A unique molecular identifier was introduced onto each TCR beta cDNA molecule by a template-switch 5' adaptor carrying 12 random nucleotides. Each sample yielded at least 2.5 million CDR3-containing paired-end reads. First-strand cDNA was synthesized from all RNA with the Mint cDNA synthesis kit, primed by a TRBC-specific oligonucleotide. Following uracil-DNA glycosylase treatment, a first 18-cycle PCR with universal primers M1SS and BC2_uni_R was performed on all cDNA. In the paper's pipeline: For normalization, 1 million high-quality reads were randomly selected from each sample, with every read carrying a distinct molecular identifier. Instead of being binned into consensus sequences, reads that shared molecular identifiers were thrown out. MiTCR, with a Q25 quality threshold and the strictest error-elimination algorithm, was used for CDR3 identification, clonotype clustering and error correction. A nonparametric unseen species model using Euler transformation provided a lower-bound estimate of total TCR beta diversity. TCRdb trimmed the raw reads at Q25, called clones with MiXCR and kept productive beta chains. Every distinct CDR3 protein forms one entry, paired with its most common genes and DNA. It is TCRdb's table, rather than the study itself, that gives the V and J calls and clone size. This sample comprises some 640,000 distinct CDR3 sequences, 25% to 30% of them detected only once. Less than 20% of the sample goes to the ten largest clones.

The roughly 42 donors, aged roughly 6 to 100 years, were systemically healthy Caucasian individuals from Russia. Roughly 9.5 milliliters of peripheral blood were drawn from each donor into EDTA-treated Vacutainer tubes. Ficoll-Paque density-gradient centrifugation was used to isolate PBMCs, with at least 6.5 million per sample. Trizol reagent was used to extract total RNA from the PBMCs, yielding at least 6 micrograms per sample. The percentages of naive CD45RAhigh/CD27high T cells were determined by flow cytometry on a PBMC aliquot from every donor. The entry originates in a study of blood T cells in healthy people across ages (dated by TCRdb to about 2015). About the full investigation: In model experiments, roughly one uniquely barcoded TCR beta cDNA molecule per two T cells was captured by template switching. The study analyzed two additional independent replicas of 1 million unique cDNA reads from the same blood draw for two donors, one aged 18 to 30 and one aged 80 or older. To track age-related changes in TCR beta repertoire diversity, the study relied on deep sequencing normalized with unique cDNA molecular identifiers. Four age groups were formed from the donors: young (average roughly 15 years), middle-aged (just under 40), aged (around 68) and long-lived (around 80). To avoid experimental bias, donors of different ages were randomly spread across the sequencing lanes. General findings and caveats noted by the study authors: The percentage of naive T cells measured by flow cytometry correlated strongly with observed TCR beta diversity. As age increased, observed TCR beta diversity per million T cells dropped in a roughly linear way, and a significant reduction was already evident by age roughly 36. Estimates of total diversity from one million sequenced T cells were regarded as lower bounds and underestimates. Because profiling used bulk unsorted PBMCs, naive and antigen-experienced compartments could not be compared conclusively. The CMV infection status of donors was not known, potentially confounding age-related changes in expanded clonotypes. The long-lived group showed more naive CD4+ T cells, fewer expanded clones and increased TCR diversity than the aged group, suggesting age selection.

CDR3 length: 14 amino acids, cysteine to phenylalanine. Only CDR3 DNA is held: 42 bases, read in frame from base 1. V loses 11 bases, J loses 3 bases, and the germline ends lie 17 bases apart. The CDR1 and CDR2 encoded by the germline V gene are MDHEN and SYDVKM. The rearrangement joined TRBV28 to TRBJ1-5; too little of a D gene remains to name it. Sequencing was performed on blood. The clonotype originates from a woman aged 80 or older in good health. The CDR3 reads as follows: CACNGSPPNQPQHF. The nucleotide sequence is given as TGTGCCTGTAACGGGAGCCCCCCCAATCAGCCCCAGCATTTT.